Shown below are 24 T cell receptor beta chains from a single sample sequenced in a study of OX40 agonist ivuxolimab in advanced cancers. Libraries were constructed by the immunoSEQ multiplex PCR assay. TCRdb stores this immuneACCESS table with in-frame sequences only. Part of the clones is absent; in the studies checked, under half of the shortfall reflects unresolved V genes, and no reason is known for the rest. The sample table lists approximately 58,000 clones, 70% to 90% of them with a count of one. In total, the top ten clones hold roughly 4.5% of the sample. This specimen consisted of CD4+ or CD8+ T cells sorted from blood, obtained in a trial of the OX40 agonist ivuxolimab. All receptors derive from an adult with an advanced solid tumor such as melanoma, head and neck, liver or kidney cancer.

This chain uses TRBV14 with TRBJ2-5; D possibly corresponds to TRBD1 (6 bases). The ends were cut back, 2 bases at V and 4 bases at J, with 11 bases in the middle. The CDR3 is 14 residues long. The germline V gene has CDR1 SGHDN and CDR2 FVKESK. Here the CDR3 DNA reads TGTGCCAGCAGCCAATGGACAGTTCCAGAGACCCAGTACTTC. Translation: CASSQWTVPETQYF.

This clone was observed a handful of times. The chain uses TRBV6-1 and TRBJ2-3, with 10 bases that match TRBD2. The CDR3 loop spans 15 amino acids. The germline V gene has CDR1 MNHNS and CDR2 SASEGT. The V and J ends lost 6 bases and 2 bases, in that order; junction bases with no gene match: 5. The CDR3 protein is CASSSSGGYTDTQYF. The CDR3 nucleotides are TGTGCCAGCAGCTCTAGCGGGGGCTACACAGATACGCAGTATTTT.

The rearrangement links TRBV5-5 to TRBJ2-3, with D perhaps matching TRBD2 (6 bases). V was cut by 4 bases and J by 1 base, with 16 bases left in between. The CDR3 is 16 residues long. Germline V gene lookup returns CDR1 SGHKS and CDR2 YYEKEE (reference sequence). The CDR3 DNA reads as TGTGCCAGCAGCCTATTTACGGACTACCGCACAGATACGCAGTATTTT. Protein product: CASSLFTDYRTDTQYF.

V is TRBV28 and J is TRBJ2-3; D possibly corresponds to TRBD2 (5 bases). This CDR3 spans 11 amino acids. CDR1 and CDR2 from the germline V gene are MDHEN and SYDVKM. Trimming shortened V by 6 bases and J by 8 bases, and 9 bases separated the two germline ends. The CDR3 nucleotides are TGTGCCAGCAGCGGACTTTCTACGCAGTATTTT. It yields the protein CASSGLSTQYF.

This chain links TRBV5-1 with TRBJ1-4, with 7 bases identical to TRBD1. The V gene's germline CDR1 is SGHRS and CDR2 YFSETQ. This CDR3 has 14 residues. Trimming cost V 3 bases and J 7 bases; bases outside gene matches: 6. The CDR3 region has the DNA TGCGCCAGCAGCTCCGGGACAGTCGGTGAAAAACTGTTTTTT. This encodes CASSSGTVGEKLFF.

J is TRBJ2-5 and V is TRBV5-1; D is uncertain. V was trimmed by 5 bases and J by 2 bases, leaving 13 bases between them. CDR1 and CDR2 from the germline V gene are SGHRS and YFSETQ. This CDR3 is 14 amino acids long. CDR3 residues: CASRPWTAQETQYF. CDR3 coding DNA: TGCGCCAGCAGACCCTGGACGGCACAAGAGACCCAGTACTTC.

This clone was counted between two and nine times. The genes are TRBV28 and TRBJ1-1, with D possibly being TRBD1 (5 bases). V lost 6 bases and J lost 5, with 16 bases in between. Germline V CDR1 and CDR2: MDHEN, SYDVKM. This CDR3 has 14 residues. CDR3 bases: TGTGCCAGCAGCAGTTTGGTGGGGGGGACTGAAGCTTTCTTT. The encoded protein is CASSSLVGGTEAFF.

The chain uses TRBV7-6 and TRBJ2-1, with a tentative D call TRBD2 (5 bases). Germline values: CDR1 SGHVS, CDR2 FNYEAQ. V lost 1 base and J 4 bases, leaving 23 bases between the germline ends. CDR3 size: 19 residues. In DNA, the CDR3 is TGTGCCAGCAGCTTAGGATTTATAAGGGCCCCCGGGGTGTACAATGAGCAGTTCTTC. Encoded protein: CASSLGFIRAPGVYNEQFF.

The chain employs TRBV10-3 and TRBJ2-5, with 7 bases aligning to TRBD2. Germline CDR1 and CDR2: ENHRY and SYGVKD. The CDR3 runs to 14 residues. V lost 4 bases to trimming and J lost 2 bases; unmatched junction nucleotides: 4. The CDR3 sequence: CAISAGTTQETQYF. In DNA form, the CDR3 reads TGTGCCATCAGTGCTGGGACTACACAAGAGACCCAGTACTTC.

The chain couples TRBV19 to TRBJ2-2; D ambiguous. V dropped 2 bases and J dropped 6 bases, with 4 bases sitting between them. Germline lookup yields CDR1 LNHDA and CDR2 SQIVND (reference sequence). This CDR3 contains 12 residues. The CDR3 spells CASSIPSGELFF. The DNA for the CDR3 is TGTGCCAGTAGTATACCCTCCGGGGAGCTGTTTTTT. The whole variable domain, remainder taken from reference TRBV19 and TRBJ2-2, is DGGITQSPKYLFRKEGQNVTLSCEQNLNHDAMYWYRQDPGQGLRLIYYSQIVNDFQKGDIAEGYSVSREKKESFPLTVTSAQKNPTAFYLCASSIPSGELFFGEGSRLTVL.

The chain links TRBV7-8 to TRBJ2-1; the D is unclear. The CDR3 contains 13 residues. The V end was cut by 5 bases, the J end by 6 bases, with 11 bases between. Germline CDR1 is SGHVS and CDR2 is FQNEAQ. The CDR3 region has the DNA TGTGCCAGCAGCCGAGGCGGTCTCAATGAGCAGTTCTTC. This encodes CASSRGGLNEQFF.

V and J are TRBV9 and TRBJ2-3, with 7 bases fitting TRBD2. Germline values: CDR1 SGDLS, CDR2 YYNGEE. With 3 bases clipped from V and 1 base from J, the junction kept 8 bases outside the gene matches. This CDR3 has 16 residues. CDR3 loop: CASSALLAGGTDTQYF. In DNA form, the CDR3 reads TGTGCCAGCAGCGCCCTCTTGGCGGGGGGCACAGATACGCAGTATTTT.

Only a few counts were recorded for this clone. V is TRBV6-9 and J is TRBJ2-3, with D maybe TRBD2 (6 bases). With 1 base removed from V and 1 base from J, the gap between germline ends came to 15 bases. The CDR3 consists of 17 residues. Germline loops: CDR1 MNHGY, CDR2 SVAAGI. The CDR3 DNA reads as TGTGCCAGCAGTTATTGTCAAGGGCGGGACCGCACAGATACGCAGTATTTT. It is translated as CASSYCQGRDRTDTQYF.

The CDR3 region is CASSTDLGTGTVGEQYF. The CDR3 region has the DNA TGTGCCAGCTCTACGGATCTGGGAACGGGGACGGTGGGGGAGCAGTACTTC. This chain links TRBV7-9 with TRBJ2-7; the D call may be TRBD1 or TRBD2 (5 bases each). Germline V gene data show CDR1 as SEHNR and CDR2 as FQNEAQ (reference sequence). V lost 8 bases and J lost 7, with 30 bases in between. This CDR3 has 17 residues.

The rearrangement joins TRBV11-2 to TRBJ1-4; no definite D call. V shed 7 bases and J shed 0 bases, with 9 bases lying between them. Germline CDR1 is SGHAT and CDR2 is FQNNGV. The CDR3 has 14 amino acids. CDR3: CASTESPTNEKLFF. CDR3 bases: TGTGCCAGCACCGAATCCCCAACTAATGAAAAACTGTTTTTT.

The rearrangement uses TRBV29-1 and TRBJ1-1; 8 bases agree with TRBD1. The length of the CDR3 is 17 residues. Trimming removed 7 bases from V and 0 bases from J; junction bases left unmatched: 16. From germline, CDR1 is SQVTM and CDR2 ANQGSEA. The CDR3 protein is CSGNRAGGDFMNTEAFF. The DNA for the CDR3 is TGCAGCGGTAATAGGGCAGGGGGCGATTTCATGAACACTGAAGCTTTCTTT.

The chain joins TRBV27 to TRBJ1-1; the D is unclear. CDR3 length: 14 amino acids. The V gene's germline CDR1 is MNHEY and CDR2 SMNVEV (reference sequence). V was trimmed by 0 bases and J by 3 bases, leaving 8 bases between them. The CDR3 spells CASSLSSVYTEAFF. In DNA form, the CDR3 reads TGTGCCAGCAGTTTATCTTCGGTGTACACTGAAGCTTTCTTT.

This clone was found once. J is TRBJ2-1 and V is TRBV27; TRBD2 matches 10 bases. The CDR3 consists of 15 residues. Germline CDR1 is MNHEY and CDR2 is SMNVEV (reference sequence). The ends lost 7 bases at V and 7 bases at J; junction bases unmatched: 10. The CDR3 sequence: CASKITSGKWNEQFF. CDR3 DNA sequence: TGTGCCAGCAAGATCACTAGCGGGAAATGGAATGAGCAGTTCTTC.

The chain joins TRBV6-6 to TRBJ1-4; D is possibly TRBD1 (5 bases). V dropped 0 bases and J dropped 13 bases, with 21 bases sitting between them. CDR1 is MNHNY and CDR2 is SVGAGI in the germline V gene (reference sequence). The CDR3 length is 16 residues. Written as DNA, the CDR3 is TGTGCCAGCAGTTACTCGAGTGAGGGCCCTACCGGGGGACTGTTTTTT. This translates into CASSYSSEGPTGGLFF.

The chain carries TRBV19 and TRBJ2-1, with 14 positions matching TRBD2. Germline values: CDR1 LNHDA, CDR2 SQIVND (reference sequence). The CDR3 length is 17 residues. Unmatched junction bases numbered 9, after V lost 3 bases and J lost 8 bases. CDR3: CASSIGLAGGVLHEQFF. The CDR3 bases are TGTGCCAGTAGTATTGGACTAGCGGGAGGCGTACTCCATGAGCAGTTCTTC.

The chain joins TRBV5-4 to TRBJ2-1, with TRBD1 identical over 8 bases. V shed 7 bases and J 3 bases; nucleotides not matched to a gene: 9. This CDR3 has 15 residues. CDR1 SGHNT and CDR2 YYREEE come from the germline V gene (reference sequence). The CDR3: CASHYPGQDYNEQFF. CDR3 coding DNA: TGTGCCAGCCATTATCCGGGACAGGACTACAATGAGCAGTTCTTC.

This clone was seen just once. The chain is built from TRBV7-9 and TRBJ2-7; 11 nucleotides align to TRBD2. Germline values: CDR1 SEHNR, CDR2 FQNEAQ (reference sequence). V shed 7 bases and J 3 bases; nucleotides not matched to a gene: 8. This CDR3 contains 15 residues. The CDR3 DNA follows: TGTGCCAGCATCCTAGCGGGAGGTAACGACTACGAGCAGTACTTC. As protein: CASILAGGNDYEQYF.

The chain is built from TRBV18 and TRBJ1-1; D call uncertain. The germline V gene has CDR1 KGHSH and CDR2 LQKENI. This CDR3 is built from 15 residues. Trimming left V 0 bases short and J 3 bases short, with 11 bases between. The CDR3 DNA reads TGTGCCAGCTCACCACCGTCTGCTGGCGACACTGAAGCTTTCTTT. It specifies CASSPPSAGDTEAFF.

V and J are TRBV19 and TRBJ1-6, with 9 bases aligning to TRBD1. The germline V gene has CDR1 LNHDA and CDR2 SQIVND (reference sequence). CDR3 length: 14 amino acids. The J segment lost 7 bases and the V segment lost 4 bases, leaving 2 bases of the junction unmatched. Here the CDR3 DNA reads TGTGCCAGTAGTAGGACAGGGGTGAATTCACCCCTCCACTTT. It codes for CASSRTGVNSPLHF. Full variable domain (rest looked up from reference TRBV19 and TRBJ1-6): DGGITQSPKYLFRKEGQNVTLSCEQNLNHDAMYWYRQDPGQGLRLIYYSQIVNDFQKGDIAEGYSVSREKKESFPLTVTSAQKNPTAFYLCASSRTGVNSPLHFGNGTRLTVT.